Each of the 2 T cell receptor beta chains below was sequenced from the same sample in a study of Ad26.COV2.S vaccination and SARS-CoV-2 variants. Sequencing was performed with immunoSEQ multiplex PCR; in TCRdb, only in-frame clones are kept and a portion is missing. The profile covers about 680,000 clones, with more than 70% appearing a single time and around 1.5% taken by the ten largest. As to treatment: 19 received Ad26.COV2.S at low or high dose, single or two shots; about 5 received placebo; per-sample allocation not given. Vaccine and placebo recipients were sampled on day 63 after the first injection. Sequenced material: peripheral blood, taken in a trial of Ad26.COV2.S vaccine versus placebo. These receptors were obtained from a person between 18 and 65 years old who received the Ad26.COV2.S COVID-19 vaccine or a placebo.

J is TRBJ2-7 and V is TRBV7-2; TRBD1 matches at 9 bases. Trimming at V came to 5 bases and at J to 4 bases, leaving 6 bases not matched to a gene. Germline V CDR1 and CDR2: SGHTA, FQGNSA. The CDR3 runs 14 residues. The CDR3 DNA is TGTGCCAGCAGCGCGGGACAGGGTTGGTACGAGCAGTACTTC. Its translation is CASSAGQGWYEQYF.

J is TRBJ2-3 and V is TRBV12-3 or TRBV12-4, with 8 bases aligning to TRBD1. The CDR3 spans 13 residues. After removal of 10 bases from V and 3 bases from J, the junction contained 6 bases not matched to a gene. DNA for the CDR3: TGTGCCACCCGGACAGGGTCTACAGATACGCAGTATTTT. Amino acid sequence: CATRTGSTDTQYF.